One T cell receptor (beta chain) is described in this entry. The antigen is unknown. The source of the sample is a study of T cell clonotyping in hematopoietic cell transplantation. Study-wide results and caveats: Cells were unsorted, so CD4 and CD8 contributions were not separated.

Profiled with immunoSEQ multiplex PCR; TCRdb holds only in-frame clones, not every one. The sample holds about 8,400 clones, roughly nine tenths seen once. Trimming stripped 6 bases from V and 0 bases from J, with 16 bases between. The germline CDR1 and CDR2 sequences are SGHTA and FQGNSA. The CDR3 extends over 16 amino acids. Source: peripheral blood mononuclear cells, taken at the time of graft-versus-host disease after allogeneic stem cell transplant. The chain combines TRBV7-2 with TRBJ2-3, with D possibly matching TRBD2 (7 bases). The sequence derives from a male patient aged 60-69 years who had an allogeneic stem cell transplant from a related donor, so the T cells may come from the graft donor. Some clones in this sample may be carry-over from other donors' samples. CDR3 protein: CASSPTGGSSTDTQYF. CDR3 nucleotide sequence: TGTGCCAGCAGTCCCACGGGGGGCTCTAGCACAGATACGCAGTATTTT.